This T cell receptor beta chain was retrieved from a study of blood T cell repertoires in COVID-19. Turning to the study itself: Sites in the United States, Italy and Spain provided acute and convalescent COVID-19 samples. Sources were T cells, B-cell-depleted T cells, or PBMCs; the material itself was cDNA or gDNA.

Germline V gives CDR1 SQVTM, CDR2 ANQGSEA. The V and J ends lost 7 bases and 3 bases, in that order; junction bases with no gene match: 6. The CDR3 has 13 residues. Clones were sequenced by immunoSEQ multiplex PCR, and TCRdb holds only the in-frame ones, with some missing. Of around 80,000 clones in the sample, 60% to 75% were seen once. Sequences were obtained from peripheral blood. This chain links TRBV29-1 with TRBJ2-3, with TRBD2 identical over 8 bases. The sequence came from a man aged 50-60 years with active or convalescent COVID-19. For the CDR3, the DNA is TGCAGCGCCCGACTAGCGCCTACAGATACGCAGTATTTT. Amino acid sequence: CSARLAPTDTQYF.